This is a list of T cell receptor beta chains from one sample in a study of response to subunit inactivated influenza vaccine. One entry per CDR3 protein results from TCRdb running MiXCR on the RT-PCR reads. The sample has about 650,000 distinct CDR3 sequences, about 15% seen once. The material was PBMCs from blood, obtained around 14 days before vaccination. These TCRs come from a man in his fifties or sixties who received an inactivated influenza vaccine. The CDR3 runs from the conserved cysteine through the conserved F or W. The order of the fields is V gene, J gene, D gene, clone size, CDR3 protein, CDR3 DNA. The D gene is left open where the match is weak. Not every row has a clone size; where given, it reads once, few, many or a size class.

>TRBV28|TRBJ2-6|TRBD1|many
CASIGTGVLGANVLTF
TGTGCCAGCATCGGGACAGGGGTACTCGGGGCCAACGTCCTGACTTTC
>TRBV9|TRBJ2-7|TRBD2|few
CASSKTGTSAYEQYF
TGTGCCAGCAGCAAAACCGGGACTAGCGCGTACGAGCAGTACTTC
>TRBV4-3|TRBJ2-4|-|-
CASSQDPAGEDIQYF
TGCGCCAGCAGCCAAGACCCGGCAGGGGAGGACATTCAGTACTTC
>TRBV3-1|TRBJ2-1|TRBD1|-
CASSRTTGSYNEQFF
TGTGCCAGCAGCCGAACGACAGGGTCTTACAATGAGCAGTTCTTC
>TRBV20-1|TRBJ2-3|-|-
CSALRRAGSVTDTQYF
TGCAGTGCCCTGCGACGAGCCGGGAGTGTCACAGATACGCAGTATTTT
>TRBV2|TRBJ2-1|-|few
CASSGDGILTYNEQFF
TGTGCCAGCAGTGGGGACGGCATTTTAACCTACAATGAGCAGTTCTTC
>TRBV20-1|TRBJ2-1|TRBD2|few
CSAIPRLAGAGYNEQFF
TGCAGTGCTATCCCTCGACTAGCGGGGGCTGGCTACAATGAGCAGTTCTTC
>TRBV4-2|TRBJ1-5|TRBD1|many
CASSQDLVDRGLSQHF
TGTGCCAGCAGCCAAGACTTAGTTGACAGGGGTCTGTCCCAGCATTTT
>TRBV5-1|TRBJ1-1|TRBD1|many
CASSPYRGNTEAFF
TGCGCCAGCAGTCCATACAGGGGGAACACTGAAGCTTTCTTT
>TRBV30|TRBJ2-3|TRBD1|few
CAWSRGVGGSPDTQYF
TGTGCCTGGAGCCGTGGGGTAGGGGGCTCACCAGATACGCAGTATTTT
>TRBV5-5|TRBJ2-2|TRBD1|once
CASSTTGKGGELFF
TGTGCCAGCAGCACGACAGGGAAGGGCGGGGAGCTGTTTTTT
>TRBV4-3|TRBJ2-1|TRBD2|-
CASSQRLAGVEQFF
TGCGCCAGCAGCCAGAGACTAGCGGGAGTTGAGCAGTTCTTC
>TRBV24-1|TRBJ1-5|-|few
CATSEAGDNQPQHF
TGTGCCACCAGTGAAGCAGGGGACAATCAGCCCCAGCATTTT
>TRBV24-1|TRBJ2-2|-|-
CATSDYGGTDTGELFF
TGTGCCACCAGTGATTATGGGGGGACGGACACCGGGGAGCTGTTTTTT
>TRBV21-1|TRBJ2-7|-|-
CASSKEDLKTAGGEQYF
TGTGCCAGCAGCAAAGAGGACCTCAAGACGGCCGGGGGGGAGCAGTACTTC
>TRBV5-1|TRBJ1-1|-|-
CASSLESINTEAFF
TGCGCCAGCAGCTTGGAATCGATTAACACTGAAGCTTTCTTT
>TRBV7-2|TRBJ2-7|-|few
CASSLGQASHEQYF
TGTGCCAGCAGCCTGGGGCAGGCGTCCCACGAGCAGTACTTC
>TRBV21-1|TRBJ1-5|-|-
CASSKVPPYSNQPQHF
TGTGCCAGCAGCAAAGTTCCTCCGTATAGCAATCAGCCCCAGCATTTT
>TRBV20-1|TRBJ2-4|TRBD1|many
CSARAQGFLQYF
TGCAGTGCTAGAGCACAGGGGTTTCTTCAGTACTTC
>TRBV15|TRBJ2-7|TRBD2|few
CATSRELAGIYEQYF
TGTGCCACCAGCAGAGAACTAGCGGGGATCTACGAGCAGTACTTC
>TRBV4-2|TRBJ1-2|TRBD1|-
CASSQVGTGELYGYTF
TGTGCCAGCAGCCAAGTCGGGACAGGGGAACTCTATGGCTACACCTTC
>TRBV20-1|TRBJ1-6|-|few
CSARGLVGNSPLHF
TGCAGTGCTAGAGGGCTGGTGGGTAATTCACCCCTCCACTTT
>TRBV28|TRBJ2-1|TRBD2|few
CASSFIAGVRNEQFF
TGTGCCAGCAGTTTTATAGCGGGAGTCCGGAATGAGCAGTTCTTC
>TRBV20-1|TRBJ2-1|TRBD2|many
CSARGLAGGYEQFF
TGCAGTGCTAGAGGACTAGCGGGGGGTTATGAGCAGTTCTTC
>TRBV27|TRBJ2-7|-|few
CASSFIGALSYEQYF
TGTGCCAGCAGTTTCATAGGGGCGCTATCCTACGAGCAGTACTTC
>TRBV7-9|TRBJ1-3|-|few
CASSLPIEGTIYF
TGTGCCAGCAGCTTACCCATCGAGGGGACCATATATTTT
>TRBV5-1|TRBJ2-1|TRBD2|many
CASSLGGGPHEQFF
TGCGCCAGCAGCTTGGGGGGAGGGCCCCATGAGCAGTTCTTC
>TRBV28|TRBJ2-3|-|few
CASRNMGGGRTTDTQYF
TGTGCCAGCAGAAACATGGGGGGCGGGAGAACAACAGATACGCAGTATTTT
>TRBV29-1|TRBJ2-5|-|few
CSARRSGYQETQYF
TGCAGCGCCCGTCGGTCAGGGTACCAAGAGACCCAGTACTTC
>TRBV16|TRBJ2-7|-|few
CASSQSTLSSYEQYF
TGTGCCAGCAGCCAATCGACCCTTAGCTCCTACGAGCAGTACTTC
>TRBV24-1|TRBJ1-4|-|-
CATSDSLGPEEKLFF
TGTGCCACCAGTGATTCATTGGGACCAGAGGAAAAACTGTTTTTT
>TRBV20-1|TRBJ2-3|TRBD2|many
CSAGDPASGSLDTQYF
TGCAGTGCTGGGGATCCGGCTAGCGGGAGCTTAGATACGCAGTATTTT
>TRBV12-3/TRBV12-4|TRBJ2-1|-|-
CASSLLVQGKEQFF
TGTGCCAGCAGTTTATTGGTCCAGGGCAAGGAGCAGTTCTTC
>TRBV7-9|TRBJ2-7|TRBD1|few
CASSLRQGIPYEQYF
TGTGCCAGCAGCCTACGACAGGGAATCCCCTACGAGCAGTACTTC
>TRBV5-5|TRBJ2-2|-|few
CASSLLGGVTGELFF
TGTGCCAGCAGCTTGTTAGGCGGTGTCACCGGGGAGCTGTTTTTT
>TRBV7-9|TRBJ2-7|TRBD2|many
CASSLAASGLYF
TGTGCCAGCAGCTTAGCCGCTAGCGGGTTATACTTC
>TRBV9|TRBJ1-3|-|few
CASSPGQGLNTIYF
TGTGCCAGCAGCCCAGGGCAGGGGCTAAACACCATATATTTT
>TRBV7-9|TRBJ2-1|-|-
CASSLQGRDNEQFF
TGTGCCAGCAGCTTACAAGGTAGAGACAATGAGCAGTTCTTC
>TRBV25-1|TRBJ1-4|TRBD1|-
CASSAGQGATNEKLFF
TGTGCCAGCAGTGCGGGACAGGGGGCAACTAATGAAAAACTGTTTTTT
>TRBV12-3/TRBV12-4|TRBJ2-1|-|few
CASSSKGRNEQFF
TGTGCCAGCAGTTCGAAGGGTCGTAATGAGCAGTTCTTC
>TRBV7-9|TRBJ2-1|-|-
CASSWAGSSEQFF
TGTGCCAGCAGCTGGGCGGGTTCCAGTGAGCAGTTCTTC
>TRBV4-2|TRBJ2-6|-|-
CARSQDSLGSGANVLTF
TGTGCCAGGAGCCAAGATAGTTTAGGCTCTGGGGCCAACGTCCTGACTTTC
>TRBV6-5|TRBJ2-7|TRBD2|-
CASSYLAGYSYEQYF
TGTGCCAGCAGTTACCTAGCGGGGTACTCCTACGAGCAGTACTTC
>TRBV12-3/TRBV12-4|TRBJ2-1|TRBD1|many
CASSQGEPYNEQFF
TGTGCCAGCAGTCAGGGGGAGCCCTACAATGAGCAGTTCTTC
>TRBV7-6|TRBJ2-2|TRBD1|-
CASRLGTGSTGELFF
TGTGCCAGCAGATTGGGGACAGGGTCCACCGGGGAGCTGTTTTTT
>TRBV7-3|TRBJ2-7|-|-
CASSLQWGGEQYF
TGTGCCAGCAGCTTACAGTGGGGCGGCGAGCAGTACTTC
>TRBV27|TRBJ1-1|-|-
CASSELQGIMNTEAFF
TGTGCCAGCAGCGAGCTTCAGGGGATCATGAACACTGAAGCTTTCTTT
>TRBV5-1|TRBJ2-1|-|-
CASSNDIYNEQFF
TGCGCCAGCAGCAATGACATTTACAATGAGCAGTTCTTC
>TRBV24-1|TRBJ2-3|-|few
CATSDFRGRGTDTQYF
TGTGCCACCAGTGATTTCCGGGGGCGCGGCACAGATACGCAGTATTTT
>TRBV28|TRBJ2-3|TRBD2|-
CASSPLSGGPGDTQYF
TGTGCCAGCAGCCCTCTCTCGGGAGGGCCTGGGGATACGCAGTATTTT
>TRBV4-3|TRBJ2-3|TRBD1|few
CASSQDVGTGFNTQYF
TGCGCCAGCAGCCAAGATGTCGGGACAGGCTTTAATACGCAGTATTTT
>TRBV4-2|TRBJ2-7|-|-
CASSQEGNSYEQYF
TGTGCCAGCAGCCAAGAGGGTAACTCCTACGAGCAGTACTTC
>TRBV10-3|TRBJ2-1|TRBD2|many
CAISESVTSGGTSSYNEQFF
TGTGCCATCAGTGAGTCGGTGACTAGCGGGGGAACTAGCTCCTACAATGAGCAGTTCTTC